These 15 T cell receptor beta chains share one sample of origin, sequenced in a study of cytomegalovirus exposure and HLA in healthy donors. The primer mix had 60 Vbeta and 13 Jbeta primers. The assay was immunoSEQ multiplex PCR, and TCRdb's table has in-frame clones only and misses some. Of about 160,000 clones listed, more than 65% are singletons. The specimen sequenced was PBMCs. These receptors were obtained from a man aged 45-65 years in good health and CMV-seropositive.

The chain has TRBV11-1 and TRBJ1-4; 7 bases line up with TRBD1. CDR3 size: 16 residues. With 4 bases clipped from V and 1 base from J, the junction kept 6 bases outside the gene matches. Germline lookup yields CDR1 SGHAT and CDR2 FQDESV (reference sequence). The DNA of the CDR3 is TGTGCCAGCAGCTCTCCGGGACAGCGAACTAATGAAAAACTGTTTTTT. Translated, it gives CASSSPGQRTNEKLFF.

V usage is TRBV29-1 and J usage is TRBJ2-1, with D possibly TRBD1 on 6 matching bases. The V gene lost 6 bases and the J gene lost 5 bases, with 17 bases spanning the gap. Germline loops: CDR1 SQVTM, CDR2 ANQGSEA. CDR3 length equals 14 residues. Written as DNA, the CDR3 is TGCAGCGTGAGACCGGGACAACGAAACAATGAGCAGTTCTTC. Translation gives CSVRPGQRNNEQFF.

CDR3 DNA sequence: TGTGCCAGCAGCCTTCCGGGACTAGCGGGAGCGGCCGGGGAGCTGTTTTTT. Translation gives CASSLPGLAGAAGELFF. V and J are TRBV5-4 and TRBJ2-2; 14 bases match TRBD2. The CDR3 loop spans 17 amino acids. Losses at the gene ends were 4 bases for V and 6 bases for J; bases not matched to a gene: 8. Germline V CDR1 and CDR2: SGHNT, YYREEE (reference sequence).

The chain joins TRBV27 to TRBJ1-2; perhaps TRBD1 as D (6 bases). Trimming removed 0 bases at V and 2 bases at J, with 10 bases between. The CDR3 spans 15 residues. CDR1 and CDR2 (germline): MNHEY, SMNVEV (reference sequence). CDR3 sequence (DNA): TGTGCCAGCAGTTTATCCCCAGGGGCGAACTATGGCTACACCTTC. This gives the protein CASSLSPGANYGYTF.

Remarks on this clone: Lacking the conserved final phenylalanine or tryptophan, this CDR3 likely reflects a read error. The chain is built from TRBV5-1 and TRBJ1-2; a possible D gene is TRBD1 (6 bases). Trimming removed 0 bases from V and 4 bases from J, with 13 bases in between. CDR1 SGHRS and CDR2 YFSETQ come from the germline V gene. The CDR3 contains 15 residues. The CDR3 here is CASSLGTAELYGYTL. As DNA, the CDR3 is TGCGCCAGCAGCTTGGGGACAGCCGAACTCTATGGCTACACCCTC.

This rearrangement joins TRBV5-1 to TRBJ2-1; TRBD1 matches 12 bases. Looked up from germline, CDR1 is SGHRS and CDR2 is YFSETQ. This CDR3 has 16 residues. The ends lost 0 bases at V and 7 bases at J; junction bases unmatched: 5. The CDR3 loop reads CASSLGWGQGANEQFF. The DNA for the CDR3 is TGCGCCAGCAGCTTGGGTTGGGGACAGGGGGCGAATGAGCAGTTCTTC. The full variable domain, completed using reference TRBV5-1 and TRBJ2-1, is KAGVTQTPRYLIKTRGQQVTLSCSPISGHRSVSWYQQTPGQGLQFLFEYFSETQRNKGNFPGRFSGRQFSNSRSEMNVSTLELGDSALYLCASSLGWGQGANEQFFGPGTRLTVL.

The V gene is TRBV11-2, the J gene TRBJ2-7; 8 bases line up with TRBD1. The length of the CDR3 is 15 residues. Germline V gives CDR1 SGHAT, CDR2 FQNNGV. Losses at the gene ends were 1 base for V and 12 bases for J; bases not matched to a gene: 14. The CDR3 DNA reads TGTGCCAGCAGCTTAGGGAGTCAGGGGGCCCGAACGCTGTACTTC. Protein product: CASSLGSQGARTLYF.

The chain joins TRBV18 to TRBJ2-2; 10 bases are shared with TRBD2. This CDR3 comprises 16 residues. V shed 3 bases, J shed 3 bases, and the junction held 4 bases outside the gene matches. Germline-derived CDR1 and CDR2 are KGHSH and LQKENI. The CDR3 sequence: CASSPLAGGYTGELFF. The CDR3 coding sequence is TGTGCCAGCTCACCCTTAGCGGGAGGATACACCGGGGAGCTGTTTTTT.

This clone appeared a few times. This chain joins TRBV4-1 and TRBJ1-1; a weak D match, TRBD1 (6 bases). In germline, CDR1 is MGHRA, CDR2 YSYEKL. The CDR3 is made up of 17 amino acids. Trimming cost V 3 bases and J 0 bases, with 17 bases left between them. CDR3 residues: CASSHNKKRGLNTEAFF. Here the CDR3 DNA reads TGCGCCAGCAGCCATAATAAGAAGCGGGGGCTGAACACTGAAGCTTTCTTT.

V gene TRBV1 combines with J gene TRBJ1-5; the table's D call, TRBD1, has no DNA check behind it. TRBV1 has pseudogene status. This CDR3 has 14 residues. CDR3 sequence (DNA): TGCACCAGCAGCCAAGTAGGGGAAGATCAGCCCCAGCATTTT. Translated, it gives CTSSQVGEDQPQHF.

CDR3 in amino acids: CASSQESGGSLYEQYF. CDR3 coding DNA: TGCGCCAGCAGCCAGGAAAGCGGGGGCAGCCTGTACGAGCAGTACTTC. This chain joins TRBV4-1 and TRBJ2-7; 8 bases match TRBD2. Germline V CDR1 and CDR2: MGHRA, YSYEKL. The CDR3 totals 16 residues. With 3 bases clipped from V and 4 bases from J, the junction kept 11 bases outside the gene matches.

This clone has just a few counts. The chain recombines TRBV5-4 with TRBJ2-5, with 8 bases that match TRBD1. The CDR3 has 15 amino acids. CDR1 SGHNT and CDR2 YYREEE come from the germline V gene (reference sequence). V gave up 2 bases and J gave up 2 bases; unmatched junction bases: 5. The CDR3 DNA sequence: TGTGCCAGCAGCTTAGGGGACAGGAGACAAGAGACCCAGTACTTC. It is translated as CASSLGDRRQETQYF.

The DNA of the CDR3 is TGTGCCAGCAGTTTGAGCGGGGTTGGGCAGCCCCAGCATTTT. Protein product: CASSLSGVGQPQHF. The V and J genes are TRBV27 and TRBJ1-5; D is ambiguous. The V and J ends lost 3 bases and 7 bases respectively, with 13 bases between them. The CDR3 extends over 14 amino acids. Germline CDR1 and CDR2: MNHEY and SMNVEV (reference sequence).

The chain uses TRBV12-2 and TRBJ2-3; the DNA was not used to check the table's D call, TRBD2. TRBV12-2 is marked as a pseudogene. The CDR3 extends over 19 amino acids. In DNA, the CDR3 is TGTGCAAGTCGCTTAGCGTTATCTGGACTAGCGGGAGAAACAGATACGCAGTATTTT. Its translation is CASRLALSGLAGETDTQYF.

The rearrangement joins TRBV29-1 to TRBJ2-2, with a possible D match to TRBD2 (6 bases). Germline-derived CDR1 and CDR2 are SQVTM and ANQGSEA. This CDR3 is 14 amino acids long. V was pared by 7 bases and J by 1 base, with 13 bases between. Here the CDR3 DNA reads TGCAGCGCCCGCCCGCGGGGGAACACCGGGGAGCTGTTTTTT. The encoded protein is CSARPRGNTGELFF.